This is a list of T cell receptor beta chains from one sample in a study of blood T cell repertoires in COVID-19. Libraries were prepared by immunoSEQ multiplex PCR; TCRdb keeps only in-frame clonotypes and omits some of them. Of 150,000 or so clones detected, about 88% appear once; the ten largest clones hold under 3%. Sequenced material: peripheral blood. The receptors derive from a human donor in a cohort sampled during active COVID-19. Both conserved end residues are trimmed from each CDR3. Fields, in order: V gene, J gene, D gene, CDR3 protein. A D gene is named only where the DNA matches it firmly.

TRBV5-5	TRBJ2-1	TRBD2	ASSQGLAGGNEQF
TRBV15	TRBJ1-1	TRBD1	ATSRGTTGDTEAF
TRBV9	TRBJ1-4	-	ASSVLQDNEKLF
TRBV6-1	TRBJ2-5	-	ASSEPARGFYGTQY
TRBV27	TRBJ2-1	TRBD2	ASSSGLAGVHEQF
TRBV28	TRBJ2-1	-	ASSQPYDRHNEQF
TRBV14	TRBJ1-2	-	ASSRNIYGYT
TRBV19	TRBJ1-2	TRBD1	ASSPRTGGNYGYT
TRBV6-6	TRBJ2-7	TRBD1	ASTRQGGLYEQY
TRBV16	TRBJ1-2	-	ASSQSVGAGHGYT
TRBV7-3	TRBJ2-2	-	ASSYDSYTGELF
TRBV5-1	TRBJ2-5	-	ASRSNWRAGQETQY
TRBV5-1	TRBJ1-1	TRBD1	ASSSGTGPRPEAF
TRBV2	TRBJ2-7	TRBD1	ASTDGTDDYEQY
TRBV4-3	TRBJ2-1	TRBD1	ASSQLVGTGLYNEQF
TRBV9	TRBJ1-1	-	ASSTQGGTEAF
TRBV11-2	TRBJ2-1	TRBD2	ASSLPGRYQYNEQF
TRBV20-1	TRBJ2-1	-	SALNPPGQF
TRBV5-1	TRBJ2-7	-	ASSLELDTYEQY
TRBV19	TRBJ2-5	-	ASNTGGQSSETQY
TRBV2	TRBJ2-5	-	ASSVSRQGTQY
TRBV28	TRBJ2-7	TRBD1	ASRDRGNTEQY
TRBV6-5	TRBJ2-3	-	ASSLALSTDTQY
TRBV28	TRBJ1-6	TRBD1	ASDRGYKGPLH
TRBV7-9	TRBJ1-1	TRBD1	ASSLSRGDPEAF
TRBV27	TRBJ1-1	-	ATSWRGGTEAF
TRBV6-5	TRBJ1-5	-	ASSYSRDQPQH
TRBV5-3	TRBJ1-1	TRBD1	ARSLARQGCLRGRYEAF
TRBV7-2	TRBJ1-6	-	ASSLVRGGNSPLH
TRBV6-2/TRBV6-3	TRBJ2-7	-	ASSSPTSVSYEQY
TRBV18	TRBJ2-3	TRBD1	ASSPNRGGTDTQY
TRBV18	TRBJ2-1	TRBD2	ASSKTSSDEQF
TRBV10-3	TRBJ2-5	-	AISERTGQETQY
TRBV4-3	TRBJ2-1	TRBD2	ASSQQGLAGGFGEQF
TRBV3-1/TRBV3-2	TRBJ1-2	-	ASSQLGGGYT
TRBV28	TRBJ1-6	TRBD1	ASRLGQGWNNSPLH
TRBV11-2	TRBJ2-3	TRBD2	ASSLGGGLAGKY
TRBV28	TRBJ2-7	TRBD1	ASSFTGGTGEQY
TRBV19	TRBJ1-4	-	ASSIGIIGGEKLF
TRBV5-1	TRBJ2-1	TRBD2	ASSLLAGGPSSYNEQF
TRBV19	TRBJ1-4	-	ASSSRGTNEKLF
TRBV6-5	TRBJ2-3	-	ASRQQGGYSDTQY
TRBV7-6	TRBJ2-7	-	ASSLASDYEQY
TRBV6-5	TRBJ2-1	-	ASSLSGIYNEQF
TRBV19	TRBJ1-6	TRBD1	ATNWTGGNHSPLH
TRBV27	TRBJ1-1	-	ASSSQVGRERTEAF